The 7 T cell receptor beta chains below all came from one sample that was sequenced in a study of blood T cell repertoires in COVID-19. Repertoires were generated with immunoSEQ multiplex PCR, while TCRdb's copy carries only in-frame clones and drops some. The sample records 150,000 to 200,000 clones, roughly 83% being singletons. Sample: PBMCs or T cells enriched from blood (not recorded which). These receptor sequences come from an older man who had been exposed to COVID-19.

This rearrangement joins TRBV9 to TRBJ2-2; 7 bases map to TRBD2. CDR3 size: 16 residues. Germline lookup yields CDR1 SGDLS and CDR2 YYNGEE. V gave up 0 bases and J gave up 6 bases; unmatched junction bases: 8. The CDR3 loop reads CASSVVGGRDAGELFF. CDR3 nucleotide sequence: TGTGCCAGCAGCGTAGTGGGAGGGAGGGACGCCGGGGAGCTGTTTTTT.

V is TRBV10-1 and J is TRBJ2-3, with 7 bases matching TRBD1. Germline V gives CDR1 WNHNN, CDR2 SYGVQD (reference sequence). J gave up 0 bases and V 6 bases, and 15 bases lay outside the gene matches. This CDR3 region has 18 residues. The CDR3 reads CASSDVPGTASSTDTQYF. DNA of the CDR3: TGCGCCAGCAGCGACGTCCCCGGGACAGCATCTAGCACAGATACGCAGTATTTT.

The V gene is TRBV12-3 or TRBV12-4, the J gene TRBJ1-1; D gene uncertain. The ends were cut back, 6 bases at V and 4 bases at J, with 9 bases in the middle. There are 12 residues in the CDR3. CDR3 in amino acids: CASRSTGTEAFF. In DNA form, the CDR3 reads TGTGCCAGCAGATCCACGGGCACTGAAGCTTTCTTT.

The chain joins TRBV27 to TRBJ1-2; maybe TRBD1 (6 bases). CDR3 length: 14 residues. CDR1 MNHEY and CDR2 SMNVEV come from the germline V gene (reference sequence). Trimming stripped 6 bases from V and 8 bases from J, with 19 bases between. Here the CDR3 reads CASSDLGGAGGYTF. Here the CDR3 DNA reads TGTGCCAGCAGCGACCTTGGGGGGGCCGGGGGCTACACCTTC.

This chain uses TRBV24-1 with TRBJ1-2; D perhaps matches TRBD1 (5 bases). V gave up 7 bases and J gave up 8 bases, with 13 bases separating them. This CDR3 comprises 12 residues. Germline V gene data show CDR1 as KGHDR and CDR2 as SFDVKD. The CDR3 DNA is TGTGCCACCAGCGACGGGGGATACGGCTACACCTTC. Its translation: CATSDGGYGYTF.

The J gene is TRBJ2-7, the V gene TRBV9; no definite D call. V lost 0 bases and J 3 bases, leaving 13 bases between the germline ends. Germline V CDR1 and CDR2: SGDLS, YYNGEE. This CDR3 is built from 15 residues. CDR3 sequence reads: CASSVEGLGNYEQYF. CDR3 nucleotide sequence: TGTGCCAGCAGCGTAGAAGGTCTGGGCAACTACGAGCAGTACTTC.

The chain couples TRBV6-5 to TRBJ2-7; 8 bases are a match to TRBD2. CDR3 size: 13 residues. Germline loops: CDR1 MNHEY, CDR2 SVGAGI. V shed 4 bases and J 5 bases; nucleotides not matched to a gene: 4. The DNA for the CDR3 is TGTGCCAGCAGTTGGGGAGCGGGAGACGAGCAGTACTTC. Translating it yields CASSWGAGDEQYF.